One T cell receptor (beta chain) is described in this entry. Its specificity is unknown. The CDR3 sequence is 18 residues long. Trimming at V came to 1 base and at J to 2 bases, leaving 12 bases not matched to a gene. CDR1 and CDR2 (germline): GTSNPN, SVGIG (reference sequence). This sample was included in a study of cytomegalovirus exposure and HLA in healthy donors. General study points: There were several of the most significant clusters that appeared linked to common viral pathogens in a later analysis. Later analysis associated a missense DCLRE1C variant with TCR beta V- and J-gene trimming.

Use of 60 Vbeta and 13 Jbeta primers characterized the PCR. Using immunoSEQ multiplex PCR, the repertoire was profiled, and TCRdb retains in-frame clones only, with some absent. The specimen's table records about 200,000 clones. Material for sequencing was PBMCs. This TCR was sampled from a boy aged 5-17 years in good health and CMV-seronegative. V and J are TRBV30 and TRBJ2-2; 8 positions agree with TRBD2. CDR3: CAWSGVRLAGANTGELFF. The CDR3 coding sequence is TGTGCCTGGAGTGGGGTGCGGCTAGCGGGTGCAAACACCGGGGAGCTGTTTTTT.